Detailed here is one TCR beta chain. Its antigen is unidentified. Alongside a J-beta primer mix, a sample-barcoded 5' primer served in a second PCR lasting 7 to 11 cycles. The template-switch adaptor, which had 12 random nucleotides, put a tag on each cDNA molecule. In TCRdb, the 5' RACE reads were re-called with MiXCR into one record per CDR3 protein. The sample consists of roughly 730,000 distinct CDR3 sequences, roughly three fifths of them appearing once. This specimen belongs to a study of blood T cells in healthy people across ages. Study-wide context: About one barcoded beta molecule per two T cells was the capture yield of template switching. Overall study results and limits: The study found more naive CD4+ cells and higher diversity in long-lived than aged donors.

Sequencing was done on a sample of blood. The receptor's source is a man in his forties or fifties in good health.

The CDR3: CASTTGTRNTGELFF. As DNA, the CDR3 is TGTGCCAGCACTACCGGGACTCGCAACACCGGGGAGCTGTTTTTT. The chain carries TRBV6-1 and TRBJ2-2; D possibly corresponds to TRBD2 (6 bases). Trimming removed 7 bases from V and 2 bases from J, with 14 bases in between. The CDR3 is made up of 15 amino acids. Looked up from germline, CDR1 is MNHNS and CDR2 is SASEGT.